The rows below give T cell receptor beta chains drawn from one sample of a study of T cells in Graves' hyperthyroidism and ophthalmopathy. TCRdb used MiXCR to reprocess the multiplex PCR reads, holding one entry per CDR3 protein. The sample includes about 840,000 distinct CDR3 sequences, around 38% of them seen just once. Material for sequencing was blood. These receptors were taken from a man younger than 35 with Graves' hyperthyroidism. The CDR3 runs from the conserved cysteine through the conserved F or W. A D gene is named only where the DNA matches it firmly. A clone size is listed for some rows: how often the clone was seen (once, few, many), or a class if it is expanded.

j_call v_call clone_size d_call cdr3_nt cdr3_aa
TRBJ1-6 TRBV10-3 . TRBD1 TGTGCCATCAGCCCTTCCCGGGACAGCCATAATTCACCCCTCCACTTT CAISPSRDSHNSPLHF
TRBJ2-5 TRBV20-1 . TRBD2 TGCAGTGCTAGCCGGGGGGGCTTGGGTGAAGAGACCCAGTACTTC CSASRGGLGEETQYF
TRBJ1-2 TRBV9 . . TGTGCCAGCAGCCCTATCTTTGGGGCGCGTGGCTACACCTTC CASSPIFGARGYTF
TRBJ2-7 TRBV6-1 few . TGTGCCAGCAGACAGGGCGAAGAGCAGTACTTC CASRQGEEQYF
TRBJ2-7 TRBV20-1 . . TGCAGTGCTCCCCAGTGGGTCGAGCTGGGGCTTTCCTACGAGCAGTACTTC CSAPQWVELGLSYEQYF
TRBJ2-5 TRBV7-9 few TRBD1 TGTGCCAGCACCGACAGGGCGGGCGAGACCCAGTACTTC CASTDRAGETQYF
TRBJ2-2 TRBV15 few . TGTGCCACCAGCAGGATATCCGGGGCGACGGGGTCCACCGGGGAGCTGTTTTTT CATSRISGATGSTGELFF
TRBJ2-5 TRBV28 . TRBD1 TGTGCCAGCAGACAGGTGGGACAGGGGGAAGAGACCCAGTACTTC CASRQVGQGEETQYF
TRBJ2-5 TRBV7-3 . TRBD2 TGTGCCAGCAGTTTTAGCGGGGGCCTTGTGGAGACCCAGTACTTC CASSFSGGLVETQYF
TRBJ2-2 TRBV6-1 . TRBD2 TGTGCCAGCAGGACCCTAGCGGGAAGGACCGGGGAGCTGTTTTTT CASRTLAGRTGELFF
TRBJ1-2 TRBV20-1 many . TGCAGTGCTGTCGGACCTAACTATGGCTACACCTTC CSAVGPNYGYTF
TRBJ2-7 TRBV20-1 . TRBD1 TGCAGTGCTTCGACAGGGGAGGCCTACGAGCAGTACTTC CSASTGEAYEQYF
TRBJ1-4 TRBV7-9 . . TGTGCCAGCAGCCGTGGACTGGGGACTGAAAAACTGTTTTTT CASSRGLGTEKLFF
TRBJ2-3 TRBV7-9 . . TGTGCCAGCAGCCCTCCAGGATGGACTCTCACAGATACGCAGTATTTT CASSPPGWTLTDTQYF
TRBJ1-1 TRBV7-9 . TRBD1 TGTGCCAGCAGCCTCCAGACAGGGGACACTGAAGCTTTCTTT CASSLQTGDTEAFF
TRBJ2-7 TRBV7-2 once . TGTGCCAGCAGTTTATCTTCGACAAGGGTCTCCTACGAGCAGTACTTC CASSLSSTRVSYEQYF
TRBJ2-3 TRBV7-2 . . TGTGCCAGCAGCTTACTAGGGAGAGAGACAGATACGCAGTATTTT CASSLLGRETDTQYF
TRBJ2-7 TRBV11-2 . TRBD1 TGTGCCAGCAGCTTGGGACAGTTACAAACCTACGAGCAGTACTTC CASSLGQLQTYEQYF
TRBJ2-7 TRBV11-2 many TRBD2 TGTGCCAGCAGCTCCGGCGGGAGTGGCGAGCAGTACTTC CASSSGGSGEQYF
TRBJ1-1 TRBV7-2 few . TGTGCCAGCAGCCTCCCGGTCGGGGGAAACACTGAAGCTTTCTTT CASSLPVGGNTEAFF
TRBJ2-7 TRBV2 . . TGTGCCAGCAGTAGCATATTCCCCGCGGGCGAGCAGTACTTC CASSSIFPAGEQYF
TRBJ1-2 TRBV6-6 many TRBD1 TGTGCCAGCAGTTACGAGGGGACAGGAGGCTACACCTTC CASSYEGTGGYTF
TRBJ1-1 TRBV10-1 few . TGCGCCAGCAGTGGGTTGGGTAGTTCGGGGAAAACTGAAGCTTTCTTT CASSGLGSSGKTEAFF
TRBJ1-2 TRBV6-6 . . TGTGCCAGCAAACAGTTGGAACAGCATAACTATGGCTACACCTTC CASKQLEQHNYGYTF
TRBJ2-7 TRBV7-8 few . TGTGCCAGCAGCTTAGAATTGGTAGGGATGCTCACCTCGCAGTACTTC CASSLELVGMLTSQYF
TRBJ2-7 TRBV5-1 . . TGCGCCAACAGCTTGGGAGGCTCGTACGAGCAGTACTTC CANSLGGSYEQYF
TRBJ2-5 TRBV20-1 many . TGCAGTGCTAGAGTTCGGCCCACCATAGCCCAGTACTTC CSARVRPTIAQYF
TRBJ1-5 TRBV7-2 few TRBD1 TGTGCCAGCAGCCGCGACAGGGATTCACTTAGCAATCAGCCCCAGCATTTT CASSRDRDSLSNQPQHF
TRBJ2-2 TRBV29-1 . . TGCAGCGTTGGGGTACAGGAGGGGGACACCGGGGAGCTGTTTTTT CSVGVQEGDTGELFF
TRBJ2-7 TRBV7-9 . . TGCGCCAGCGGCCAAGATTCGCAAAGCGAGCAGTACTTC CASGQDSQSEQYF
TRBJ1-5 TRBV9 . . TGTGCCAGCAGCGCCATGAGTTTCGGAAATCAGCCCCAGCATTTT CASSAMSFGNQPQHF
TRBJ1-6 TRBV14 . TRBD1 TGTGCCAGCAGCCAAAAGGGACAGGAAGATTCACCCCTCCACTTT CASSQKGQEDSPLHF
TRBJ2-2 TRBV10-3 . TRBD2 TGTGCCATCCCCGGACTAGCGGGGGCGAACACCGGGGAGCTGTTTTTT CAIPGLAGANTGELFF
TRBJ1-1 TRBV9 once . TGTGCCAGCAGCGGGACTCAGGGAGCTGAAGCTTTCTTT CASSGTQGAEAFF
TRBJ1-2 TRBV29-1 . . TGCAGCGCCAGCGGCAGGGACTATGGCTACACCTTC CSASGRDYGYTF
TRBJ1-6 TRBV11-2 once TRBD1 TGTGCCAGCAGCCCAGGGGGGACGGACGATAATTCACCCCTCCACTTT CASSPGGTDDNSPLHF
TRBJ1-3 TRBV10-3 . TRBD1 TGTGCCACCAGAACGGGACAGGGCCGCTCTGGAAACACCATATATTTT CATRTGQGRSGNTIYF
TRBJ2-7 TRBV7-9 few . TGTGCCAGCAGTCCCACGGGGAGCTACTACGAGCAGTACTTC CASSPTGSYYEQYF
TRBJ1-4 TRBV12-3/TRBV12-4 few . TGTGCCAGCGCGAGGCAGGAGAATGAAAAACTGTTTTTT CASARQENEKLFF
TRBJ2-7 TRBV6-5 few TRBD1 TGTGCCAGCAGTTCCGGGACAGCTGAAAGGCAGTACTTC CASSSGTAERQYF
TRBJ2-7 TRBV20-1 few TRBD1 TGCAGTGCTAGGGACCGGGACAGGGGGAGCTCCTACGAGCAGTACTTC CSARDRDRGSSYEQYF
TRBJ1-1 TRBV20-1 many . TGCAGTGCTAGGTGGACAGTTGAAGCTTTCTTT CSARWTVEAFF
TRBJ1-2 TRBV10-3 . . TGTGCCATCAGTGACAGGCACACCTTC CAISDRHTF
TRBJ1-5 TRBV7-6 few . TGTGCCAGCAGCTTAAATGGGAATAGCAATCAGCCCCAGCATTTT CASSLNGNSNQPQHF
TRBJ2-5 TRBV11-2 few . TGTGCCAGCAGCCCGCCCTCCCCCGCAGAGACCCAGTACTTC CASSPPSPAETQYF
TRBJ2-7 TRBV29-1 many . TGCAGCGTTCCCCCGGATGGGGGCGGGTACGAGCAGTACTTC CSVPPDGGGYEQYF
TRBJ2-7 TRBV10-3 many . TGTGCCATCAGTGCCGGACAGACTATAGAGTACGAGCAGTACTTC CAISAGQTIEYEQYF
TRBJ1-6 TRBV7-9 few . TGTGCCAGCAGCTTTGAAGGGGGATCACCCCTCCACTTT CASSFEGGSPLHF
TRBJ1-2 TRBV20-1 many . TGCAGTGCCCCGACTGGCTATGGCTACACCTTC CSAPTGYGYTF
TRBJ1-1 TRBV20-1 few . TGCAGTGCTAGTCGAGAGCCGTATCCTGAAGCTTTCTTT CSASREPYPEAFF
TRBJ1-3 TRBV20-1 . . TGCAGTGCTCCGGGTTTCGGAAACACCATATATTTT CSAPGFGNTIYF
TRBJ1-1 TRBV7-3 few . TGTGCCAGCAGCCACCTAGACAGACCGAACACTGAAGCTTTCTTT CASSHLDRPNTEAFF
TRBJ2-7 TRBV25-1 . . TGTGCCAGCAGTGGGGGAGCCGGGCAGTACTTC CASSGGAGQYF